This TCR beta chain derives from a study of cytotoxic CD8 clonotypes in ibrutinib-treated CLL. Only in-frame clones appear in the TCRdb table, and some are missing; sequencing was by immunoSEQ multiplex PCR. The sample lists 110,000 to 150,000 clones; about 75% were seen once. Germline V gives CDR1 MGHRA, CDR2 YSYEKL. The V gene lost 0 bases and the J gene lost 11 bases, with 10 bases spanning the gap. This CDR3 spans 13 amino acids. This TCR was recovered from a human donor with chronic lymphocytic leukemia. This material consisted of PBMCs, taken after 24 months of ibrutinib treatment. V is TRBV4-1 and J is TRBJ1-4, with D unclear. DNA of the CDR3: TGCGCCAGCAGCCAAGACGTGAGGTTGAAACTGTTTTTT. It is translated as CASSQDVRLKLFF.